This entry lists 13 T cell receptor beta chains sequenced from one sample in a study of T cell responses to AZD1222 COVID-19 vaccine. Clones were sequenced by immunoSEQ multiplex PCR, and TCRdb holds only the in-frame ones, with some missing. This table has 90,000 to 120,000 clones, around 90% appearing once. The material was peripheral blood, obtained on day 0 of MenACWY control vaccination. The origin of the receptors is an adult in good health.

The J gene is TRBJ2-7, the V gene TRBV6-5, with 8 bases identical to TRBD1. This CDR3 contains 13 residues. J gave up 5 bases and V 6 bases, and 6 bases lay outside the gene matches. Germline loops: CDR1 MNHEY, CDR2 SVGAGI. The CDR3 DNA reads TGTGCCAGCAGAGACAGGGGCGGCCACGAGCAGTACTTC. Translation gives CASRDRGGHEQYF.

The rearrangement links TRBV13 to TRBJ2-3; TRBD2 agrees at 15 bases. The CDR3 has 19 amino acids. Losses at the gene ends were 5 bases for V and 5 bases for J; bases not matched to a gene: 14. Germline V gene sequence: CDR1 PRHDT, CDR2 FYEKMQ (reference sequence). CDR3 sequence reads: CASSPWTSGGAEEVDTQYF. For the CDR3, the DNA is TGTGCCAGCAGCCCTTGGACTAGCGGGGGGGCCGAGGAGGTAGATACGCAGTATTTT.

The rearrangement uses TRBV5-1 and TRBJ2-2; 12 bases align to TRBD2. CDR1 is SGHRS and CDR2 is YFSETQ in the germline V gene. The V segment lost 0 bases and the J segment 4 bases; nucleotides outside the gene matches: 4. The CDR3 consists of 17 residues. This CDR3 is CASSLDPSGGATGELFF. The CDR3 region has the DNA TGCGCCAGCAGCTTGGATCCTAGCGGGGGGGCCACCGGGGAGCTGTTTTTT.

The chain combines TRBV4-2 with TRBJ1-1; a possible D gene is TRBD1 (6 bases). This CDR3 region has 14 residues. The germline V gene encodes CDR1 LGHNA and CDR2 YNFKEQ. The germline V and J ends were trimmed by 0 bases and 4 bases, with 9 bases remaining between them. The CDR3 region is CASSQDRGFTEAFF. CDR3 DNA sequence: TGTGCCAGCAGCCAAGATAGGGGGTTCACTGAAGCTTTCTTT.

The chain couples TRBV20-1 to TRBJ2-1, with D possibly TRBD2 on 6 matching bases. Germline CDR1 and CDR2: DFQATT and SNEGSKA (reference sequence). Trimming shortened V by 3 bases and J by 0 bases, and 18 bases separated the two germline ends. This CDR3 has 17 amino acids. For the CDR3, the DNA is TGCAGTGCTAGTCCCGTCTTAGCGGAAACCTCCTACAATGAGCAGTTCTTC. Protein: CSASPVLAETSYNEQFF.

CDR3 residues: CATSDVQGLWNTGELFF. The CDR3 nucleotides read TGTGCCACCAGTGATGTACAGGGTCTCTGGAACACCGGGGAGCTGTTTTTT. The chain links TRBV24-1 to TRBJ2-2; a possible D gene is TRBD1 (6 bases). CDR1 and CDR2 (germline): KGHDR, SFDVKD. Trimming shortened V by 3 bases and J by 1 base, and 14 bases separated the two germline ends. The CDR3 loop spans 17 amino acids.

The chain carries TRBV14 and TRBJ2-2; D may match TRBD1 or TRBD2 (5 bases each). V was clipped by 0 bases and J by 1 base, with 12 bases between them. Germline V gives CDR1 SGHDN, CDR2 FVKESK. The CDR3 has 17 amino acids. CDR3 amino acids: CASSQELGTVNTGELFF. The DNA for the CDR3 is TGTGCCAGCAGCCAAGAATTGGGGACGGTGAACACCGGGGAGCTGTTTTTT. The full variable domain, completed using reference TRBV14 and TRBJ2-2, is EAGVTQFPSHSVIEKGQTVTLRCDPISGHDNLYWYRRVMGKEIKFLLHFVKESKQDESGMPNNRFLAERTGGTYSTLKVQPAELEDSGVYFCASSQELGTVNTGELFFGEGSRLTVL.

The V and J genes are TRBV18 and TRBJ1-5, with D hard to call. CDR3 length: 13 residues. Germline CDR1 and CDR2: KGHSH and LQKENI. The germline V and J ends were trimmed by 5 bases and 4 bases, with 9 bases remaining between them. The DNA of the CDR3 is TGTGCCAGCTCATCCGACATTAATCAGCCCCAGCATTTT. It codes for CASSSDINQPQHF.

The chain joins TRBV5-4 to TRBJ1-1; perhaps TRBD1 as D (5 bases). The CDR3 is 14 amino acids. V was pared by 4 bases and J by 4 bases, with 14 bases between. CDR1 is SGHNT, CDR2 YYREEE, per germline (reference sequence). DNA of the CDR3: TGTGCCAGCAGCCCCCCGGGGGTAAGCACTGAAGCTTTCTTT. This translates into CASSPPGVSTEAFF.

The chain links TRBV6-5 to TRBJ1-1; 7 bases fit TRBD1. V trimming: 6 bases; J trimming: 6 bases; junction bases outside the gene matches: 10. The length of the CDR3 is 14 residues. CDR1 MNHEY and CDR2 SVGAGI come from the germline V gene. The CDR3 DNA reads as TGTGCCAGCAGGGCGACAGGGTATTTCTCTGAAGCTTTCTTT. Translating it yields CASRATGYFSEAFF.

The genes are TRBV7-2 and TRBJ1-6, with D tentatively TRBD1 (5 bases). The CDR3 consists of 16 residues. Per the germline V gene, CDR1 is SGHTA and CDR2 is FQGNSA. V lost 1 base and J lost 9, with 16 bases in between. The CDR3: CASSLVARASGSPLHF. CDR3 sequence (DNA): TGTGCCAGCAGCTTAGTGGCCAGGGCCAGTGGTTCACCCCTCCACTTT.

The chain combines TRBV9 with TRBJ2-3; 11 nucleotides line up with TRBD1. The CDR3 contains 16 residues. The ends lost 2 bases at V and 5 bases at J; junction bases unmatched: 7. The germline V gene has CDR1 SGDLS and CDR2 YYNGEE. CDR3 bases: TGTGCCAGCAGCGTTAGCTCGGGACAGGGGGGAGATACGCAGTATTTT. Translated, it gives CASSVSSGQGGDTQYF.

This chain uses TRBV4-2 with TRBJ2-3; a possible D gene is TRBD1 (6 bases). The germline V gene encodes CDR1 LGHNA and CDR2 YNFKEQ. With 5 bases removed from V and 2 bases from J, the gap between germline ends came to 14 bases. This CDR3 contains 15 residues. The CDR3 coding sequence is TGTGCCAGCAGCGACAGGCAGGCAGACACAGATACGCAGTATTTT. Translated: CASSDRQADTDTQYF.